The TCR beta chain under discussion was sequenced for a study of spatial heterogeneity in lung cancer. Background on the study: The study observed each unique TCR and UMI combination more than ten times on average in raw reads.

Unique molecular identifiers, one per molecule, were present on every TCR cDNA molecule. TCRdb redid the calling of the 5' RACE reads with MiXCR, one entry per CDR3 protein. Here the sample spans over 15,000 distinct CDR3 sequences, 9% to 10% being singletons. To note about this clonotype: Antigen: not known.

The time point: blood at routine non-recurrence follow-up after resection. Unsorted whole RNA samples from tumor, nontumor lung or frozen PBMC were sequenced. General observations from the study: Ubiquitous expanded tumor TCRs were seen in blood more at resection than at follow-up.

Trimming cost V 5 bases and J 3 bases, with 8 bases left between them. The CDR3 length is 12 residues. In germline, CDR1 is SGHAT, CDR2 FQNNGV. The sequenced sample was PBMCs, obtained at follow-up. The rearrangement links TRBV11-2 to TRBJ2-7; perhaps D is TRBD1 or TRBD2 (5 bases each). This sequence originates from a male donor with early-stage non-small cell lung cancer. The CDR3 coding sequence is TGTGCCAGCAGCGAGGGGCACTACGAGCAGTACTTC. Amino acids: CASSEGHYEQYF.